This TCR beta chain comes out of a study of long-term antiretroviral therapy in people with HIV. From germline, CDR1 is MNHEY and CDR2 SMNVEV (reference sequence). Losses at the gene ends were 5 bases for V and 6 bases for J; bases not matched to a gene: 20. The length of the CDR3 is 18 residues. Runs used v3.0 of the immunoSEQ assay and were done at survey level. Data came from immunoSEQ multiplex PCR; TCRdb stores just in-frame clones and leaves some out. The data contain about 16,000 clones, approximately 80% of them singletons. The source was unsorted PBMCs, collected 2.5 years before starting antiretroviral therapy. V and J are TRBV27 and TRBJ1-2; TRBD1 matches at 8 bases. The sequence was obtained from a woman aged 45-65 years with HIV. In nucleotides, the CDR3 is TGTGCCAGCAGTGCATATTTCCCCCGGCTGACAGGGGAGGATGGCTACACCTTC. It translates to CASSAYFPRLTGEDGYTF.